This T cell receptor beta chain came from a study of blood T cells in healthy people across ages. A J-beta primer mix and a sample-barcoded 5' primer were used in a second PCR of about 6 to 12 cycles. Each cDNA molecule carried a tag from a template-switch adaptor that contained 12 random nucleotides. TCRdb fed the 5' RACE reads into MiXCR, producing one record per CDR3 protein. The profile shows about 1.4 million distinct CDR3 sequences, roughly 64% of them singletons. This clonotype was seen more than once but under ten times. The CDR3 covers 13 residues. The V end was cut by 4 bases, the J end by 1 base, with 4 bases between. CDR1 MGHDK and CDR2 SYGVNS come from the germline V gene.

The material sequenced was blood. V and J are TRBV25-1 and TRBJ2-2, with D unclear. The receptor was derived from a man aged 18-30 years in good health. The CDR3 DNA sequence: TGTGCCAGCAGTGGACAGAACACCGGGGAGCTGTTTTTT. It yields the protein CASSGQNTGELFF.